This TCR beta chain was sequenced for a study of OX40 agonist ivuxolimab in advanced cancers. In terms of the full investigation: Ivuxolimab, which targeted the costimulatory receptor OX40 (CD134), was an agonistic, fully human IgG2 monoclonal antibody. The paper reports the monotherapy dose-escalation portion (N ≈ 50 patients) of the phase I ivuxolimab trial. The dose-escalation cohort was about 83% male with a mean age of approximately 60 years, ranging from roughly 20 to 80. Among the 50 to 55 dose-escalation patients, around 20 had hepatocellular carcinoma, roughly 15 melanoma, 9 renal cell carcinoma and 9 head and neck cancer. Intravenous ivuxolimab was administered to patients every 2 weeks at six dose levels: 0.01, 0.1, 0.3, 1.5, 3 and 10 mg/kg. Three dose-escalation patients achieved partial responses, one with hepatocellular carcinoma and two with cutaneous melanoma. The point of sequencing TCRbeta in the periphery was to test whether ivuxolimab changed TCR sequence diversity and drove clonal T-cell expansion. Patients were allowed to have had prior anti-PD-1, anti-PD-L1 or anti-CTLA-4 therapy, and 30% to 40% of the dose-escalation patients had previously received checkpoint inhibitors. Study-wide findings and limitations: Partial responders in the 0.1-3.0 mg/kg groups had among the lowest normalized peripheral clonal expansion, especially among CD8+ T cells. On average, CD8+ T cells showed more expanded clones than CD4+ T cells after ivuxolimab. Antigen specificity was not determined for the clonally expanded peripheral T cells. Low levels of normalized T-cell clonal expansion were also seen in some nonresponding patients. At doses from 0.1 to 3.0 mg/kg, clonal expansion was seen in both CD4+ and CD8+ blood T cells between baseline and week 6.

For sequencing of the TCRbeta CDR3 region, genomic DNA was extracted from the sorted cells. The immunoSEQ Assay was used to sequence the TCRbeta CDR3 regions. The table comes from immuneACCESS by way of TCRdb, which keeps in-frame sequences with V and J called. Part of the clones is missing from these tables; in studies checked, under half for an unresolved V gene and the rest for unknown reasons. The sample data list around 63,000 clones, and approximately 90% of these were observed just once. The ten largest account for 11% of the sample. The germline V gene yields ENHRY for CDR1 and SYGVKD for CDR2. The CDR3 has 14 amino acids, counting the end cysteine and phenylalanine. Only the CDR3 part of the read is kept: 42 bases, read in frame from the first base. At the junction V is shortened by 4 bases and J by 1 base, with 10 bases in between. Worth noting for this clone: What antigen it recognizes has not been identified. Base qualities are not recorded, but no much larger clone differs from it by a single base.

The trial excluded patients who had a history of autoimmune disease or were on systemic immunosuppression. Peripheral blood for TCR sequencing was collected from all dose cohorts at baseline, on cycle 4 day 1, and on cycle 7 day 1. Samples came from an open-label, multicenter, first-in-human phase I dose-escalation trial of ivuxolimab. Adults with locally advanced or metastatic melanoma, renal cell carcinoma, hepatocellular carcinoma or head and neck squamous cell carcinoma were enrolled in the trial. CD4+ and CD8+ T cells were sorted separately from peripheral blood before TCR sequencing. The receptor's source is an adult with an advanced solid tumor such as melanoma, head and neck, liver or kidney cancer. This sample comprised CD4+ or CD8+ T cells sorted from blood, obtained in a trial of the OX40 agonist ivuxolimab. The chain links TRBV10-3 with TRBJ1-2; 5 matching bases give a weak D call of TRBD1. The sequence in DNA is TGTGCCATCAGTGGAGACAGTTTTAACTATGGCTACACCTTC. It translates to CAISGDSFNYGYTF.